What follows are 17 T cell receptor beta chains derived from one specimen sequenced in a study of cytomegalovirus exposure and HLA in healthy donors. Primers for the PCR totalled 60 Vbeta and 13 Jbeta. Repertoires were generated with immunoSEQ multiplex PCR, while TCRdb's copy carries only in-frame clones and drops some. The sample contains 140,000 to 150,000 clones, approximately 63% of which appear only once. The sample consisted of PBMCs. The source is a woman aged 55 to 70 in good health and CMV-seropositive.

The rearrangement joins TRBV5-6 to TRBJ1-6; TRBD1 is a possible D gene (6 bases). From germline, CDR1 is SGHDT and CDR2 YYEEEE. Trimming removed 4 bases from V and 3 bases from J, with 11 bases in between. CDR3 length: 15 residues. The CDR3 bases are TGTGCCAGCAGCCGGGGGGCCCTCTATAATTCACCCCTCCACTTT. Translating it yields CASSRGALYNSPLHF.

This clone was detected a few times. CDR3 amino acids: CASSQGGSTTNEKLFF. The CDR3 region has the DNA TGCGCCAGCAGCCAGGGGGGATCTACTACTAATGAAAAACTGTTTTTT. This chain uses TRBV5-1 with TRBJ1-4; the match to TRBD1 covers 7 bases. This CDR3 has 16 residues. V lost 4 bases to trimming and J lost 2 bases; unmatched junction nucleotides: 8. Germline loops: CDR1 SGHRS, CDR2 YFSETQ.

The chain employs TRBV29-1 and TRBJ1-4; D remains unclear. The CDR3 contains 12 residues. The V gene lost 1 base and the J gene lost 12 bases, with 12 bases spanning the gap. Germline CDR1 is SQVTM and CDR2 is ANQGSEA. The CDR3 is CSVEVHGRELFF. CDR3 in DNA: TGCAGCGTTGAAGTTCACGGGAGAGAACTGTTTTTT.

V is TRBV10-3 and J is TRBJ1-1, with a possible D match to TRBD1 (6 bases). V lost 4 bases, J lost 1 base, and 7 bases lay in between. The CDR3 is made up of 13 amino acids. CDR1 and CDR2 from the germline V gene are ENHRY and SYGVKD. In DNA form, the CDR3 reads TGTGCCATCAGTGCACAGGGGAACACTGAAGCTTTCTTT. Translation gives CAISAQGNTEAFF.

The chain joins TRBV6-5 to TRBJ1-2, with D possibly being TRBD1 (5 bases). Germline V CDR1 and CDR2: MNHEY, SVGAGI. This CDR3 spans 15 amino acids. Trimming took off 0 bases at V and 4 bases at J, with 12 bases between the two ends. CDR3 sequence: CASSYSSQGTYGYTF. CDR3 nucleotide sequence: TGTGCCAGCAGTTACTCATCCCAGGGTACCTATGGCTACACCTTC.

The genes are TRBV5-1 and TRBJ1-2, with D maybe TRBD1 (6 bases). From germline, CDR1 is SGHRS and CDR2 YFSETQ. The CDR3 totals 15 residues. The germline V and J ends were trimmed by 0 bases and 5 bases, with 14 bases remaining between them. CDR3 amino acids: CASSLVTGNSYGYTF. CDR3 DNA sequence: TGCGCCAGCAGCTTGGTCACAGGGAATTCGTATGGCTACACCTTC.

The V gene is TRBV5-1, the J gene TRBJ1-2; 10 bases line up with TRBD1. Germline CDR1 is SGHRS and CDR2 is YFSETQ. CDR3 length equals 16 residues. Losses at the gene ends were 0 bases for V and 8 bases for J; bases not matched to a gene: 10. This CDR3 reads CASSLETPGQGSGYTF. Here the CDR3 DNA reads TGCGCCAGCAGCTTGGAGACGCCGGGACAGGGGTCGGGCTACACCTTC.

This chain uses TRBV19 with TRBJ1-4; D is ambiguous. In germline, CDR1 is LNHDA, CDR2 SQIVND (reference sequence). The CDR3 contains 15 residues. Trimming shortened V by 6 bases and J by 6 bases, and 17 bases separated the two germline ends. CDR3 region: CASSSIPGGHEKLFF. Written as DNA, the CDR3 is TGTGCCAGTAGCAGTATACCGGGAGGTCATGAAAAACTGTTTTTT.

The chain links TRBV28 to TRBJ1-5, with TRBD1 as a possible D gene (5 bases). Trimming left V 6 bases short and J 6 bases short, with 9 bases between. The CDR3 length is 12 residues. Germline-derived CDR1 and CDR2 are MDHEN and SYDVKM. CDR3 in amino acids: CASRPGLQPQHF. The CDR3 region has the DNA TGTGCCAGCAGACCAGGGCTTCAGCCCCAGCATTTT.

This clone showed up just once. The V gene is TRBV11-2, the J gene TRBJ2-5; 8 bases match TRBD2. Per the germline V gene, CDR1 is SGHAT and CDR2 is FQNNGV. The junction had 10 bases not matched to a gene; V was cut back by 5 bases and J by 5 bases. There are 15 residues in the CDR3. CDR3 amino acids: CASSRSALAVETQYF. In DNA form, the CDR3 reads TGTGCCAGCAGCAGAAGTGCACTAGCGGTGGAGACCCAGTACTTC. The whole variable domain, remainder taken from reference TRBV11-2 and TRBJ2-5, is EAGVAQSPRYKIIEKRQSVAFWCNPISGHATLYWYQQILGQGPKLLIQFQNNGVVDDSQLPKDRFSAERLKGVDSTLKIQPAKLEDSAVYLCASSRSALAVETQYFGPGTRLLVL.

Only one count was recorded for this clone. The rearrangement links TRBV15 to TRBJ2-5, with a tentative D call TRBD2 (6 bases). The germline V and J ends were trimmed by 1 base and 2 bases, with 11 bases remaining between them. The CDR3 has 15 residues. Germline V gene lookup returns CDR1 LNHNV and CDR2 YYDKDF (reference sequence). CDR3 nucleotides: TGTGCCACCAGCAGAGGGGGAGGCCGTCAAGAGACCCAGTACTTC. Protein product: CATSRGGGRQETQYF.

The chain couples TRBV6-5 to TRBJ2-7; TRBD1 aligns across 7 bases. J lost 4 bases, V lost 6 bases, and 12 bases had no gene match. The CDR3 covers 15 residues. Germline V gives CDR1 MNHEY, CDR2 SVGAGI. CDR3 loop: CASSPPRTGVYEQYF. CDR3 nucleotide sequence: TGTGCCAGCAGCCCTCCCCGCACAGGGGTTTACGAGCAGTACTTC.

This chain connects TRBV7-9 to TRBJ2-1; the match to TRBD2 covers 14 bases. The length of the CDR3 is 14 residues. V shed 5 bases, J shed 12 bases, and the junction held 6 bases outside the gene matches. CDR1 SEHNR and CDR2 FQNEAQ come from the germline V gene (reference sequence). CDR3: CASSMGLAGVGQFF. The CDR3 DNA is TGTGCCAGCAGCATGGGACTAGCGGGAGTTGGGCAGTTCTTC.

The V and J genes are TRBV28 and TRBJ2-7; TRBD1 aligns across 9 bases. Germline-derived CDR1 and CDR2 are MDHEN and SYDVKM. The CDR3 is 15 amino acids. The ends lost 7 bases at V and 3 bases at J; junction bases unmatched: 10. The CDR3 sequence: CASTPSGTGRYEQYF. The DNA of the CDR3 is TGTGCCAGCACCCCGTCCGGGACAGGGCGCTACGAGCAGTACTTC.

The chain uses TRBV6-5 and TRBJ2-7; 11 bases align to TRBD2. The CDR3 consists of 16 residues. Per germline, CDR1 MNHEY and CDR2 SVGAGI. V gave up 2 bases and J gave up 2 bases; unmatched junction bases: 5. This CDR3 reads CASSYLGLAETYEQYF. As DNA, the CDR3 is TGTGCCAGCAGTTACCTGGGACTAGCGGAGACCTACGAGCAGTACTTC.

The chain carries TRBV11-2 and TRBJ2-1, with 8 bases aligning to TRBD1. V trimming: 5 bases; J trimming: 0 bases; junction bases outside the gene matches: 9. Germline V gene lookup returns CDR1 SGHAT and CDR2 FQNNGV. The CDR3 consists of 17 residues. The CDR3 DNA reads TGTGCCAGCAGCGGCCCAGGGGGCGCCTTCTCCTACAATGAGCAGTTCTTC. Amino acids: CASSGPGGAFSYNEQFF. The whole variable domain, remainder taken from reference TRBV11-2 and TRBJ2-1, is EAGVAQSPRYKIIEKRQSVAFWCNPISGHATLYWYQQILGQGPKLLIQFQNNGVVDDSQLPKDRFSAERLKGVDSTLKIQPAKLEDSAVYLCASSGPGGAFSYNEQFFGPGTRLTVL.

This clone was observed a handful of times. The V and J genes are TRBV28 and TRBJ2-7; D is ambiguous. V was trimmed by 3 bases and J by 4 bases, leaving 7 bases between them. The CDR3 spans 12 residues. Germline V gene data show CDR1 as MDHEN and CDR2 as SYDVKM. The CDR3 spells CASSFLRYEQYF. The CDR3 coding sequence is TGTGCCAGCAGTTTTCTCAGATACGAGCAGTACTTC.